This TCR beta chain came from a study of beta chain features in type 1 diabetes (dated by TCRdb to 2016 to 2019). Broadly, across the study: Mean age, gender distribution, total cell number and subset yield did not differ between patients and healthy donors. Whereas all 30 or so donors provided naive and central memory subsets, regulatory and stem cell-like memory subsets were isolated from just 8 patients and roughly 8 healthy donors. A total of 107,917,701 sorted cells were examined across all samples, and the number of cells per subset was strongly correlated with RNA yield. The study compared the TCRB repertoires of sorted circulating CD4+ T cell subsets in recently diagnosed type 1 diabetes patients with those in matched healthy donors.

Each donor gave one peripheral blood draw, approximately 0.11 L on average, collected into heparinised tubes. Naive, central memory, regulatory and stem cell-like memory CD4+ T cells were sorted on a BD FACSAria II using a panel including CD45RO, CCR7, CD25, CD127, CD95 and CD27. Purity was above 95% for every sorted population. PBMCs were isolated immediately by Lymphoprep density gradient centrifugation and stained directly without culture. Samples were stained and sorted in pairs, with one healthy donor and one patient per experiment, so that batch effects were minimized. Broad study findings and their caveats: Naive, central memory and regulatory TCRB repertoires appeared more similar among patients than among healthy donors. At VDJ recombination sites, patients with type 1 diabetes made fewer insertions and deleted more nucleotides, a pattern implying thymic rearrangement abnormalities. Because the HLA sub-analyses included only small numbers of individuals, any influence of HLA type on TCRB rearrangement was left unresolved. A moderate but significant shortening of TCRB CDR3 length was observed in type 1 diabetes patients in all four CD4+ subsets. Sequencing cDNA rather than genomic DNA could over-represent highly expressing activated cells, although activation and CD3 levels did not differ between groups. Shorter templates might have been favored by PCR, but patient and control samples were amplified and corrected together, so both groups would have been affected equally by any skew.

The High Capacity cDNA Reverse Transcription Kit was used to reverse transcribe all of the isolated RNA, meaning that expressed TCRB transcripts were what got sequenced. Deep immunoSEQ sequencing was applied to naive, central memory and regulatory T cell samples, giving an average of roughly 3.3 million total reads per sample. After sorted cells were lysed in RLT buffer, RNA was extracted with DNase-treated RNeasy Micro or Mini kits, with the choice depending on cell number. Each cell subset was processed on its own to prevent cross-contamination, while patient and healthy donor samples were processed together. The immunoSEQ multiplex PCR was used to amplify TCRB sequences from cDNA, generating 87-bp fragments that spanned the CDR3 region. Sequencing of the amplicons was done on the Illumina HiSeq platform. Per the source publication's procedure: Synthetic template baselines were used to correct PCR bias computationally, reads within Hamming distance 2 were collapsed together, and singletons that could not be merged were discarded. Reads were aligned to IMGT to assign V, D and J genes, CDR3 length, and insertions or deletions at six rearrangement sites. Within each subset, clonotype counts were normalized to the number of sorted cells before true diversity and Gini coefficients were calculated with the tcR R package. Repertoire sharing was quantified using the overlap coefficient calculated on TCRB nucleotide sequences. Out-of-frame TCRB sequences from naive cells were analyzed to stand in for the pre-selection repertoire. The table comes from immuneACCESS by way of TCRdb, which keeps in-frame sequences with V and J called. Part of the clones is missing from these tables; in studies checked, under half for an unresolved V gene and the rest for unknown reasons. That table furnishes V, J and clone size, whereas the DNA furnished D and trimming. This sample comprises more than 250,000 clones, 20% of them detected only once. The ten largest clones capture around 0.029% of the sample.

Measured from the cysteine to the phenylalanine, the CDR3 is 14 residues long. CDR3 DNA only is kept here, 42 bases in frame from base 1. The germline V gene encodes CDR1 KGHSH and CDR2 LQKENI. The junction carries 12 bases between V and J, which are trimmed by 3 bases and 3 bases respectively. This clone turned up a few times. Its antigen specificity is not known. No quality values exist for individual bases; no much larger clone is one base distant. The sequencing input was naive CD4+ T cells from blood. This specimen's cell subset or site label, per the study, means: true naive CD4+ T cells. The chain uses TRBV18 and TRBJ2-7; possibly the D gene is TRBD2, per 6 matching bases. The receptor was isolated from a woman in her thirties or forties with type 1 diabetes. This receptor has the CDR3 CASSPGGKGYEQYF. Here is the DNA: TGTGCCAGCTCACCCGGGGGAAAAGGCTACGAGCAGTACTTC.